The following is a T cell receptor (beta chain) sequence with its context. Its antigen remains unidentified. The genes and germline here are from mouse. Sequencing ends 1 residue short of the CDR3 end; the germline J gene provides the rest. The entry originates in a study of tissue T cells after allogeneic stem cell transplantation. Trimming removed 4 bases from V and 0 bases from J, with 9 bases in between. This CDR3 contains 15 residues. CDR1 SNHLY and CDR2 FYNGKV come from the germline V gene (reference sequence). General observations from the study: Across patients, clones rarely overlapped, yet motif clusters were shared tissue-specifically.

Time point here: mouse harvest day 14 after allogeneic transplant. Tail vein injection delivered 10^7 T-cell-depleted bone marrow cells and 10^6 splenic CD5+ T cells. This mouse GVHD model was MHC-mismatched B6 to BALB/c, profiled day 7 or 14. Sequencing of TCRbeta CDR3 at survey depth gave sequences and template counts. Sequencing was performed with immunoSEQ multiplex PCR; in TCRdb, only in-frame clones are kept and a portion is missing. The sample includes thousands of clones, roughly a third seen only once; the top ten take 4% to 5%. Sequenced material: skin. This TCR was sampled from a female BALB/c mouse given C57BL/6 T cells with graft-versus-host disease after an allogeneic hematopoietic cell transplant. V and J are TRBV3 and TRBJ1-4; D is perhaps TRBD1 (6 bases). The sequenced CDR3 bases are TGTGCCAGCAGCTGGGGACAAATTTCCAACGAAAGATTATTT. It yields the protein CASSWGQISNERLF. The entire CDR3 protein is CASSWGQISNERLFF.